Given below is one T cell receptor (beta chain) in context. The antigen is not known. The source of the sample is a study of cytomegalovirus exposure and HLA in healthy donors. In the study overall: Samples from HLA-typed donors yielded about 85 million unique TCRs in an early data release. Whole-study findings and limits: The availability of immune exposure information extended only to CMV serostatus.

The germline gives CDR1 KGHSH, CDR2 LQKENI. Unmatched junction bases numbered 5, after V lost 4 bases and J lost 5 bases. The CDR3 is made up of 15 amino acids. Primers included in the PCR were 60 Vbeta and 13 Jbeta primers. TCRdb's table, derived via immunoSEQ multiplex PCR, lists solely in-frame clones and lacks some. The sample lists about 220,000 clones; less than 85% were seen once. Sequencing was performed on PBMCs. The chain uses TRBV18 and TRBJ1-5, with TRBD1 identical over 10 bases. The sequence was collected from a man aged 18-30 years in good health and CMV-seronegative. CDR3 DNA: TGTGCCAGCTCACTTCTGGACAGGGGGGATCAGCCCCAGCATTTT. The encoded protein is CASSLLDRGDQPQHF.